This T cell receptor (beta chain) was sequenced in a study of blood T cell repertoires in COVID-19. Study overall: From T cells, B-cell-depleted T cells, or PBMCs came the material, which was cDNA or gDNA.

Original handling: Estimation of nucleated cell counts was performed using reference gene primer amplification. Only in-frame clones appear in the TCRdb table, and some are missing; sequencing was by immunoSEQ multiplex PCR. V and J calls and clone size come straight from that table; D and trimming were deduced from the DNA. The sample records 190,000 or so clones, 94% being singletons. This CDR3 has 13 residues. Per germline, CDR1 SNHLY and CDR2 FYNNEI. V shed 6 bases and J 7 bases; nucleotides not matched to a gene: 4. The J gene is TRBJ2-7, the V gene TRBV2, with 12 positions matching TRBD1. This sequence was found in a man aged 30 to 39 with COVID-19, enrolled during active disease. The sequencing sample was made of peripheral blood. This chain's CDR3 is CASSGTGGEEQYF. The CDR3 DNA sequence: TGTGCCAGCAGCGGGACAGGGGGCGAGGAGCAGTACTTC. Supplemented by reference TRBV2 and TRBJ2-7, the full variable domain reads EPEVTQTPSHQVTQMGQEVILRCVPISNHLYFYWYRQILGQKVEFLVSFYNNEISEKSEIFDDQFSVERPDGSNFTLKIRSTKLEDSAMYFCASSGTGGEEQYFGPGTRLTVT.